This is a list of T cell receptor beta chains from one sample in a study of blood T cell repertoires in COVID-19. Clones were sequenced by immunoSEQ multiplex PCR, and TCRdb holds only the in-frame ones, with some missing. This table holds some 120,000 clones, about 83% found once. Sequenced sample: peripheral blood. All receptors come from a man in his 60s with acute or convalescent COVID-19. The CDR3 runs from the conserved cysteine through the conserved F or W. D genes are given only for firm matches. The size field is filled for only some rows; it gives once, few, many or a size class.

CDR3 length | J gene | D gene | clone size | V gene | CDR3 DNA | CDR3 protein
15 | TRBJ2-7 | . | . | TRBV9 | TGTGCCAGCAGCGTAAACGGCGGAAACTCCTACGAGCAGTACTTC | CASSVNGGNSYEQYF
14 | TRBJ2-1 | . | . | TRBV24-1 | TGTGCCACCACCTCAGGCCCCGGTAGGAATGAGCAGTTCTTC | CATTSGPGRNEQFF
16 | TRBJ2-7 | TRBD1 | once | TRBV28 | TGTGCCAGCAGTTCCATCGGACAGGGGAGGGCCTACGAGCAGTACTTC | CASSSIGQGRAYEQYF
21 | TRBJ2-3 | TRBD1 | . | TRBV14 | TGTGCCAGCAGCCAATATATTTTTGGGCGAGTGGACAGGCAGAGCACAGATACGCAGTATTTT | CASSQYIFGRVDRQSTDTQYF
14 | TRBJ2-1 | . | . | TRBV28 | TGTGCCAGCAGACCGGGACAACCTTACAATGAGCAGTTCTTC | CASRPGQPYNEQFF
15 | TRBJ1-5 | TRBD1 | . | TRBV28 | TGTGCCGGTAAGGGGACAGGGTCTAGCAATCAGCCCCAGCATTTT | CAGKGTGSSNQPQHF
14 | TRBJ2-7 | TRBD1 | once | TRBV6-6 | TGTGCCAGCCGTCCGGGACAGGTTTTCTACGAGCAGTACTTC | CASRPGQVFYEQYF
17 | TRBJ2-1 | TRBD2 | . | TRBV19 | TGTGCCAGTAGGGCACTAGCGGGAGGAGGGTCGTACAATGAGCAGTTCTTC | CASRALAGGGSYNEQFF
15 | TRBJ2-4 | TRBD1 | . | TRBV28 | TGTGCCAGCAGTACCCGGACAGGATTCGGGAACATTCAGTACTTC | CASSTRTGFGNIQYF
13 | TRBJ2-2 | TRBD2 | few | TRBV10-2 | TGCGCCAGCCGGGCGACTAGCGCCGGGGAGCTGTTTTTT | CASRATSAGELFF
15 | TRBJ1-5 | . | . | TRBV11-2 | TGTGCCAGCAGCTTAGGTGACAGTAGCAATCAGCCCCAGCATTTT | CASSLGDSSNQPQHF
16 | TRBJ2-2 | TRBD2 | . | TRBV5-4 | TGTGCCAGCGGACCAGCGGGGGGCCTAAACACCGGGGAGCTGTTTTTT | CASGPAGGLNTGELFF
14 | TRBJ2-3 | TRBD2 | once | TRBV19 | TGTGCCAGTAGCGCGGGACTAAGCACAGATACGCAGTATTTT | CASSAGLSTDTQYF
12 | TRBJ1-2 | . | . | TRBV7-9 | TGTGCCAGCAGCTTAGTGGCAGATGGCTACACCTTC | CASSLVADGYTF
12 | TRBJ1-1 | . | . | TRBV21-1 | TGTGCCAGCAGCAACTTGTCCTCTGAAGCTTTCTTT | CASSNLSSEAFF
15 | TRBJ1-1 | TRBD1 | . | TRBV28 | TGTGCCAGCAGTTCCGACAGGGTTGTAACCACTGAAGCTTTCTTT | CASSSDRVVTTEAFF
15 | TRBJ1-2 | . | . | TRBV5-6 | TGTGCCAGCAGCGCCGGACAGAATGCCTTTATGGGCTACACCTTC | CASSAGQNAFMGYTF
17 | TRBJ2-6 | . | . | TRBV9 | TGTGCCAGCAGCCTCTGGGACAATTCCCCCCGGGCCAACGTCCTGACTTTC | CASSLWDNSPRANVLTF
12 | TRBJ2-7 | . | once | TRBV2 | TGTGCGAAACGGGGCAGGGGCAACGAGCAGTACTTC | CAKRGRGNEQYF
15 | TRBJ1-4 | . | . | TRBV4-2 | TGTGCCAGCAGCCAATTGAAACCCGGCGGTGAAAAACTGTTTTTT | CASSQLKPGGEKLFF
14 | TRBJ2-7 | . | . | TRBV7-4 | TGTGCCAGCAGCTCTTGGACTTCCCGGGGCGAGCAGTACTTC | CASSSWTSRGEQYF
14 | TRBJ1-2 | . | . | TRBV5-6 | TGTGCCAGCACCCTCGGAGGGGAAGGCTATGGCTACACCTTC | CASTLGGEGYGYTF
15 | TRBJ2-1 | . | few | TRBV18 | TGTGCCAGCTCACCCCCTAGCCGGTCGGGGGATGAGCAGTTCTTC | CASSPPSRSGDEQFF
11 | TRBJ2-7 | . | . | TRBV24-1 | TGTGCCACCAGTGATCCATACGAGCAGTACTTC | CATSDPYEQYF
17 | TRBJ2-1 | . | few | TRBV7-9 | TGTGCCAGCACCTCCGTGGTAGCGGTCCTTTACTACAATGAGCAGTTCTTC | CASTSVVAVLYYNEQFF
11 | TRBJ2-7 | TRBD2 | once | TRBV20-1 | TGCAGTGGCGGGGGAAGCCACGAGCAGTACTTC | CSGGGSHEQYF
17 | TRBJ2-2 | TRBD2 | . | TRBV7-9 | TGTGCCAGCAGCTTTCGGACTAGCGGGTCGAACACCGGGGAGCTGTTTTTT | CASSFRTSGSNTGELFF
16 | TRBJ1-2 | . | once | TRBV27 | TGTGCCAGCAGAATGGGAGGGTCTTCCTCTCCCTATGGCTACACCTTC | CASRMGGSSSPYGYTF
14 | TRBJ1-6 | TRBD1 | . | TRBV6-5 | TGTGCCAGCAGGTCGACAGGGTCCAATTCACCCCTCCACTTT | CASRSTGSNSPLHF
18 | TRBJ1-1 | . | . | TRBV19 | TGTGCCAGTAGTATTCGGATGGGGAGCAGGACGATGAACACTGAAGCTTTCTTT | CASSIRMGSRTMNTEAFF
14 | TRBJ1-4 | . | once | TRBV19 | TGTGCCAGTAGTATATCCGGAGGCGGTGAAAAACTGTTTTTT | CASSISGGGEKLFF
17 | TRBJ2-7 | TRBD1 | . | TRBV4-1 | TGCGCCAGCAGCCAAGATCCCCCGGGACAGGCATACTACGAGCAGTACTTC | CASSQDPPGQAYYEQYF
12 | TRBJ2-1 | . | . | TRBV9 | TGTGCCAGCAGCGTAGGGGGAGATGAGCAGTTCTTC | CASSVGGDEQFF
12 | TRBJ2-3 | . | . | TRBV5-5 | TGTGCCAGCAGCCCTTTCTTAGATACGCAGTATTTT | CASSPFLDTQYF
12 | TRBJ1-5 | . | . | TRBV14 | TGTGCCAGCAGCCACCCAAATCAGCCCCAGCATTTT | CASSHPNQPQHF
15 | TRBJ2-7 | . | . | TRBV7-9 | TGTGCCAGCAGCTCTACCCTAGACAGGTTCTACGAGCAGTACTTC | CASSSTLDRFYEQYF
15 | TRBJ2-7 | . | . | TRBV6-6 | TGTGCCAGCAGTTACTCTACCCGGGGGTACTACGAGCAGTACTTC | CASSYSTRGYYEQYF
15 | TRBJ1-5 | TRBD1 | . | TRBV5-4 | TGTGCCAGCAGCCCTCACCCGGACAGGGAGCAGCCCCAGCATTTT | CASSPHPDREQPQHF
15 | TRBJ2-2 | . | . | TRBV5-1 | TGCGCCAGCAGACAGAATACAGGGAACACCGGGGAGCTGTTTTTT | CASRQNTGNTGELFF
15 | TRBJ1-2 | TRBD1 | . | TRBV15 | TGTGCCACCAGCGTCCGGGACAGTCTCTTCTATGGCTACACCTTC | CATSVRDSLFYGYTF
15 | TRBJ2-1 | . | . | TRBV9 | TGTGCCAGCAGACCTGATCAGGGCTCCTACAATGAGCAGTTCTTC | CASRPDQGSYNEQFF
14 | TRBJ2-3 | . | . | TRBV5-4 | TGTGCCAGCACCCCCGACAGTAAGGGTGATACGCAGTATTTT | CASTPDSKGDTQYF